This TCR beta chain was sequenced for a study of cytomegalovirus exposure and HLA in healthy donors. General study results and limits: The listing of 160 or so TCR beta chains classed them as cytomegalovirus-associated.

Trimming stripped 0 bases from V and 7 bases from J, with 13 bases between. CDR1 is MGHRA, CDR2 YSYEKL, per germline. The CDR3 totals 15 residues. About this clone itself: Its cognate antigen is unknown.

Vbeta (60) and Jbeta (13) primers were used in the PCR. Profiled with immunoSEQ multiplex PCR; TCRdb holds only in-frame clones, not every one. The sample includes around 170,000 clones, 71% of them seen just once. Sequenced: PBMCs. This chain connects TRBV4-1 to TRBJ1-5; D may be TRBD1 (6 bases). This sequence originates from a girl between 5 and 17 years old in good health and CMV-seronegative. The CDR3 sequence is CASSQDRGSRQPQHF. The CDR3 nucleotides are TGCGCCAGCAGCCAAGATAGGGGGAGCAGGCAGCCCCAGCATTTT.